The sequence of this TCR beta chain was determined in a study of blood T cell repertoires in COVID-19. Study in general: PBMCs, B-cell-depleted T cells, or T cells were the source of the cDNA or gDNA that made up the material.

Original processing methods: Amplifying reference gene primers gave estimates of nucleated cell counts. Profiling relied on immunoSEQ multiplex PCR, and the TCRdb table lists in-frame clones only, not all of them. V, J and clone size were drawn from that table, and D and trimming were deduced from the DNA. The sample includes fewer than 400,000 clones, roughly 86% seen only once; the top ten take over 1.5%. Seattle's enrolled individuals joined amid active infection and were then monitored longitudinally. The junction had 3 bases not matched to a gene; V was cut back by 5 bases and J by 0 bases. CDR1 and CDR2 (germline): SGHTA, FQGNSA. The CDR3 runs 15 residues. As regards this clone: This sample includes further DNA sequences coding for the same CDR3.

This chain joins TRBV7-2 and TRBJ2-1; 8 positions agree with TRBD1. Sequenced input: peripheral blood. The TCR comes from a woman in her 30s with COVID-19, enrolled during active disease. In nucleotides, the CDR3 is TGTGCCAGCAGCCCTGACAGGGGCTCCTACAATGAGCAGTTCTTC. This sequence encodes CASSPDRGSYNEQFF.